This T cell receptor beta chain is from a study of T cell changes during pregnancy in multiple sclerosis. The protocol was immunoSEQ multiplex PCR, while the TCRdb copy is restricted to in-frame clones and leaves out a portion. The table lists 70,000 to 80,000 clones, 85% to 95% of them singletons. Germline V gives CDR1 SGHDT, CDR2 YYEEEE. The ends lost 1 base at V and 0 bases at J; junction bases unmatched: 7. The CDR3 has 18 amino acids. This chain links TRBV5-6 with TRBJ2-5; the match to TRBD1 covers 12 bases. This material consisted of CD4+ T cells from peripheral blood mononuclear cells, taken before pregnancy. The source of this sequence is a female donor with multiple sclerosis, enrolled in a pregnancy study. The CDR3 here is CASSLSGQGAGYQETQYF. The CDR3 DNA is TGTGCCAGCAGCTTGTCGGGACAGGGGGCAGGGTACCAAGAGACCCAGTACTTC.